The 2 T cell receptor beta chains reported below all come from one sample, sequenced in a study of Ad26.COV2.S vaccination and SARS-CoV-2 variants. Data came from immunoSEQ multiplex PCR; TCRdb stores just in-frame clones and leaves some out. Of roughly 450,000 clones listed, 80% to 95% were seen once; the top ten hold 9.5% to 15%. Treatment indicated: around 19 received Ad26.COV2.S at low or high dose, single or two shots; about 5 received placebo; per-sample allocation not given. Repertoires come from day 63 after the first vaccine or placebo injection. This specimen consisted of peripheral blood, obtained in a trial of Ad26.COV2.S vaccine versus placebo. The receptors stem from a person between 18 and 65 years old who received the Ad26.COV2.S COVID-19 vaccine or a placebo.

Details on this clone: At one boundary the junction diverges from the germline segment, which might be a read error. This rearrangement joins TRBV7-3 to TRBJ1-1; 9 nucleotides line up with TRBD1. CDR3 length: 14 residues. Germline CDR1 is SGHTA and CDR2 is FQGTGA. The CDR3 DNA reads TGTGCCAGCAGCATAACAGGGGGCGTCACTGAAGCTTTCTTT. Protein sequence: CASSITGGVTEAFF.

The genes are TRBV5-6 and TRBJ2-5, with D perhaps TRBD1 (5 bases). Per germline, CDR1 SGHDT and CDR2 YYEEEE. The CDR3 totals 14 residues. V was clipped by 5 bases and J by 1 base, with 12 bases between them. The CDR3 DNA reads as TGTGCCAGCAGTCTCGACAGATCCCAAGAGACCCAGTACTTC. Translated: CASSLDRSQETQYF.